These 12 T cell receptor beta chains were sequenced from one sample in a study of CXCR4 blockade with PD-1 therapy in pancreatic cancer. Their antigens are not known. The treatment: anti-PD-1 about 22 ug/mL plus CXCR4 inhibitor AMD3100 about 100 ug/mL. Tumor slices of about 250 um were cultured without added cytokines. Method: immunoSEQ multiplex PCR; TCRdb's copy keeps in-frame clones and lacks some. The sample table includes around 15 clones. The specimen was cultured tumor tissue. Receptors originate from a human donor with pancreatic ductal adenocarcinoma.

The V call is TRBV18, the J call TRBJ1-2; 7 bases fit TRBD1. The junction had 7 bases not matched to a gene; V was cut back by 2 bases and J by 7 bases. Germline values: CDR1 KGHSH, CDR2 LQKENI. The CDR3 runs to 14 residues. DNA of the CDR3: TGTGCCAGCTCACCAACAGGGGAGGGGAGTGGCTACACCTTC. Translation gives CASSPTGEGSGYTF. Full variable domain (remainder filled in from reference TRBV18 and TRBJ1-2): NAGVMQNPRHLVRRRGQEARLRCSPMKGHSHVYWYRQLPEEGLKFMVYLQKENIIDESGMPKERFSAEFPKEGPSILRIQQVVRGDSAAYFCASSPTGEGSGYTFGSGTRLTVV.

The rearrangement uses TRBV28 and TRBJ2-7; TRBD2 aligns across 11 bases. The germline gives CDR1 MDHEN, CDR2 SYDVKM. CDR3 size: 18 residues. V gave up 3 bases and J gave up 7 bases; unmatched junction bases: 17. The CDR3 DNA reads TGTGCCAGCAGTTTCAGGCTAGCGGGGGGCCCCTCCCGGGAGGAGCAGTACTTC. As protein: CASSFRLAGGPSREEQYF.

The chain combines TRBV10-2 with TRBJ2-1, with D tentatively TRBD2 (6 bases). Germline V CDR1 and CDR2: WSHSY, SAAADI. CDR3 length equals 12 residues. Trimming cost V 4 bases and J 5 bases, with 6 bases left between them. This CDR3 is CASSGRDNEQFF. The CDR3 DNA reads TGCGCCAGCAGTGGGAGGGACAATGAGCAGTTCTTC.

V gene TRBV11-3 combines with J gene TRBJ2-7; D ambiguous. Trimming removed 1 base at V and 7 bases at J, with 23 bases between. The germline V gene has CDR1 SGHNT and CDR2 YENEEA. The CDR3 loop spans 17 amino acids. The CDR3 coding sequence is TGTGCCAGCAGCTTAGGAGAAAGGCAGACCCTTCTGGGGGAGCAGTACTTC. Translated: CASSLGERQTLLGEQYF.

This clone has just one count. The CDR3 region is CASSLEGSGRPYEQYF. The DNA for the CDR3 is TGTGCCAGCAGCTTAGAGGGTAGCGGGCGACCCTACGAGCAGTACTTC. The chain recombines TRBV11-3 with TRBJ2-7; 7 positions match TRBD2. Trimming removed 0 bases from V and 2 bases from J; junction bases left unmatched: 7. This CDR3 is 16 amino acids long. Germline V gene lookup returns CDR1 SGHNT and CDR2 YENEEA.

Here the CDR3 DNA reads TGTGCCAGCAGTTTTGACGGGCGGGGACAAGAGACCCAGTACTTC. As protein: CASSFDGRGQETQYF. The genes are TRBV28 and TRBJ2-5, with D maybe TRBD2 (6 bases). CDR3 length equals 15 residues. V lost 3 bases to trimming and J lost 2 bases, with 13 bases between them. Germline CDR1 MDHEN, CDR2 SYDVKM.

CDR3 amino acids: CASSSKSRTSGSGAYNEQFF. CDR3 in DNA: TGTGCCAGCAGCTCCAAATCCCGGACTAGCGGGAGTGGCGCCTACAATGAGCAGTTCTTC. The chain is built from TRBV11-3 and TRBJ2-1; 13 bases fit TRBD2. The CDR3 extends over 20 amino acids. Losses at the gene ends were 4 bases for V and 2 bases for J; bases not matched to a gene: 14. CDR1 SGHNT and CDR2 YENEEA come from the germline V gene.

V usage is TRBV6-8 and J usage is TRBJ1-4; no firm D call. The length of the CDR3 is 18 residues. CDR1 is MNHGY, CDR2 SAAAGT, per germline. Trimming cost V 5 bases and J 5 bases, with 24 bases left between them. The CDR3 DNA is TGTGCCAGCAGTGACTGTCCAAGTCTCCTAGTCGACAATGAAAAACTGTTTTTT. Translation gives CASSDCPSLLVDNEKLFF.

CDR3 residues: CASSKGLAGSVEQFF. CDR3 DNA: TGTGCCAGCAGCAAGGGACTAGCGGGGAGCGTTGAGCAGTTCTTC. This chain uses TRBV7-6 with TRBJ2-1, with 13 bases identical to TRBD2. Per the germline V gene, CDR1 is SGHVS and CDR2 is FNYEAQ. V lost 5 bases, J lost 9 bases, and 7 bases stayed unmatched. The CDR3 is 15 amino acids. The variable domain in full, with the rest retrieved from reference TRBV7-6 and TRBJ2-1, is GAGVSQSPRYKVTKRGQDVALRCDPISGHVSLYWYRQALGQGPEFLTYFNYEAQQDKSGLPNDRFSAERPEGSISTLTIQRTEQRDSAMYRCASSKGLAGSVEQFFGPGTRLTVL.

The chain combines TRBV19 with TRBJ2-6, with D maybe TRBD2 (6 bases). The CDR3 totals 14 residues. Germline loops: CDR1 LNHDA, CDR2 SQIVND (reference sequence). Trimming took 7 bases from V and 4 from J, leaving 11 bases between them. The CDR3 nucleotides read TGTGCCAGTAAGGAGGGCTCCGGGGCCAACGTCCTGACTTTC. Translated, it gives CASKEGSGANVLTF.

The table lists this clone with a few counts. The chain employs TRBV28 and TRBJ2-5, with 10 bases fitting TRBD2. The CDR3 runs to 14 residues. The germline gives CDR1 MDHEN, CDR2 SYDVKM. The J segment lost 4 bases and the V segment lost 4 bases, leaving 3 bases of the junction unmatched. This chain's CDR3 is CASSSSGRAETQYF. The CDR3 DNA sequence: TGTGCCAGCAGTTCCAGCGGGAGGGCAGAGACCCAGTACTTC.

The chain carries TRBV19 and TRBJ1-2; no reliable D call. The CDR3 is 16 amino acids. Trimming stripped 5 bases from V and 4 bases from J, with 20 bases between. Germline assignment: CDR1 LNHDA and CDR2 SQIVND (reference sequence). Here the CDR3 reads CASSGGANRKTYGYTF. The CDR3 DNA follows: TGTGCCAGTAGTGGAGGAGCAAATCGAAAGACCTATGGCTACACCTTC.